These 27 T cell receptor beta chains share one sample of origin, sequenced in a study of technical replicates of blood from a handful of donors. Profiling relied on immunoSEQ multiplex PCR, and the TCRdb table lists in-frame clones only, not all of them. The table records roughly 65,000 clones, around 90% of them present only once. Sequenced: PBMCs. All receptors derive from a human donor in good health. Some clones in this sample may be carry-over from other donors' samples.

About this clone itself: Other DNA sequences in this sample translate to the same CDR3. In DNA form, the CDR3 reads TGTGCCAGCAGCTTAGCGGCGGGAGCCGGCTACGAGCAGTACTTC. Protein product: CASSLAAGAGYEQYF. V and J are TRBV7-9 and TRBJ2-7; 7 bases line up with TRBD2. From germline, CDR1 is SEHNR and CDR2 FQNEAQ (reference sequence). The V gene end was trimmed by 0 bases and the J gene end by 3 bases; junction bases not matched to a gene: 5. This CDR3 region has 15 residues. Full variable domain (outside the CDR3, taken from reference TRBV7-9 and TRBJ2-7): DTGVSQNPRHKITKRGQNVTFRCDPISEHNRLYWYRQTLGQGPEFLTYFQNEAQLEKSRLLSDRFSAERPKGSFSTLEIQRTEQGDSAMYLCASSLAAGAGYEQYFGPGTRLTVT.

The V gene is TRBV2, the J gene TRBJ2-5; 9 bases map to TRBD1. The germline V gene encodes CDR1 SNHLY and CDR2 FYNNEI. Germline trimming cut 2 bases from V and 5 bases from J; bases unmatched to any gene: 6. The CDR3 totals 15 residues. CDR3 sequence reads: CASSERDREVETQYF. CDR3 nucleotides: TGTGCCAGCAGTGAAAGGGACAGGGAAGTTGAGACCCAGTACTTC.

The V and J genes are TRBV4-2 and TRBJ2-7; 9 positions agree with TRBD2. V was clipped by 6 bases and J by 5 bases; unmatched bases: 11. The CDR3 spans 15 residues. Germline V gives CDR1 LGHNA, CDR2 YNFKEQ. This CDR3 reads CASRYSPSGNDEQYF. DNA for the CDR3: TGTGCCAGCAGGTACTCGCCTAGCGGGAACGACGAGCAGTACTTC.

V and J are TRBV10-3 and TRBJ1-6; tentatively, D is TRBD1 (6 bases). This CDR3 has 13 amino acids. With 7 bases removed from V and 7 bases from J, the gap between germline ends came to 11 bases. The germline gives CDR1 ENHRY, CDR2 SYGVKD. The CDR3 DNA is TGTGCCATCAAGCAGGGGATCAATTCACCCCTCCACTTT. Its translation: CAIKQGINSPLHF.

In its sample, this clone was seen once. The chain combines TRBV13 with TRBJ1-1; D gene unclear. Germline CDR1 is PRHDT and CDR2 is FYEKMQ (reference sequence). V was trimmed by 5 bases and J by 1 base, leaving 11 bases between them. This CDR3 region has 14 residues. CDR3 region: CASSQLTGNTEAFF. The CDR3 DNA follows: TGTGCCAGCAGCCAACTGACGGGGAACACTGAAGCTTTCTTT.

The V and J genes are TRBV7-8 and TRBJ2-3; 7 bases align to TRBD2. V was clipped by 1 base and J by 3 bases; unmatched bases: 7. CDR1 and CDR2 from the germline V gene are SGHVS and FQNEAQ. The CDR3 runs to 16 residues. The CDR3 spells CASSLVGGSRTDTQYF. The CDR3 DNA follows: TGTGCCAGCAGCTTAGTGGGCGGGAGTAGGACAGATACGCAGTATTTT.

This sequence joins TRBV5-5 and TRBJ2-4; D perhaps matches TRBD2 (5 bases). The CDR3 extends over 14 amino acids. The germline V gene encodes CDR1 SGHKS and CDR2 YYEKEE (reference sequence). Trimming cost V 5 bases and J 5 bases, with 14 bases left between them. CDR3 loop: CASSQLREENIQYF. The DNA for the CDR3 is TGTGCCAGCAGTCAGCTCCGGGAAGAAAACATTCAGTACTTC.

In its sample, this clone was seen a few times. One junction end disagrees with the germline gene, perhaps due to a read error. The CDR3 here is CASSPDRGELF. CDR3 coding DNA: TGTGCCAGCTCCCCGGACAGGGGAGAACTCTTC. J is TRBJ2-1 and V is TRBV6-1; 9 positions agree with TRBD1. Germline assignment: CDR1 MNHNS and CDR2 SASEGT. This CDR3 region has 11 residues.

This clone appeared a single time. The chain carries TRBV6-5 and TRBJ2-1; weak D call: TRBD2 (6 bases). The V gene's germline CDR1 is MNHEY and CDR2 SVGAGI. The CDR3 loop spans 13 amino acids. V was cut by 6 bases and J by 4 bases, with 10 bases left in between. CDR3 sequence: CASSRGTYNEQFF. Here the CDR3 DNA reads TGTGCCAGCAGCCGCGGGACTTACAATGAGCAGTTCTTC.

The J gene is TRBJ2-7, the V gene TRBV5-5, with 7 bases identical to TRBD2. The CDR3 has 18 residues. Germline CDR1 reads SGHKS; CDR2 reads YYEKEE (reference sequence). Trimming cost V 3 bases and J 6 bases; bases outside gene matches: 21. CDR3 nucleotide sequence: TGTGCCAGCAGCTCCAATCCCCGGGGGGAATACACGGTCGGCGAGCAGTACTTC. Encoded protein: CASSSNPRGEYTVGEQYF.

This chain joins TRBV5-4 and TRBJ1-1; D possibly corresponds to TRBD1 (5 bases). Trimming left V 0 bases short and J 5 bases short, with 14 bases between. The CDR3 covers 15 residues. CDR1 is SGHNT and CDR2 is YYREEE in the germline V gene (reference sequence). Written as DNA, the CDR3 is TGTGCCAGCAGCTTGGGGGCGGGGACGGCGACTGAAGCTTTCTTT. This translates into CASSLGAGTATEAFF.

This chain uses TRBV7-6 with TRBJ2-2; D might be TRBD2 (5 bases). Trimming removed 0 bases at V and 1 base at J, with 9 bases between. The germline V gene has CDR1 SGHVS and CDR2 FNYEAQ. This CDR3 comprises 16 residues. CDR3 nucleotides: TGTGCCAGCAGCTTAGCCCTAGCCGAGAACACCGGGGAGCTGTTTTTT. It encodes CASSLALAENTGELFF. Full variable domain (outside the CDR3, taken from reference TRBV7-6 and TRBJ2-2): GAGVSQSPRYKVTKRGQDVALRCDPISGHVSLYWYRQALGQGPEFLTYFNYEAQQDKSGLPNDRFSAERPEGSISTLTIQRTEQRDSAMYRCASSLALAENTGELFFGEGSRLTVL.

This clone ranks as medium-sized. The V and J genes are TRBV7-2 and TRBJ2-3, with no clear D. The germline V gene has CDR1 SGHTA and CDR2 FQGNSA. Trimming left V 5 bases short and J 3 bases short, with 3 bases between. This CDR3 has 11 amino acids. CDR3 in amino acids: CASSVTDTQYF. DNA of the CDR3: TGTGCCAGCAGCGTAACAGATACGCAGTATTTT.

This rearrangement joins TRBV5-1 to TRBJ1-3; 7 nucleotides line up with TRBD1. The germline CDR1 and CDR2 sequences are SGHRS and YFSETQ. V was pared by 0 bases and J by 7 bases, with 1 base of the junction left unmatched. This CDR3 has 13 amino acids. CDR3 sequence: CASSLEGANTIYF. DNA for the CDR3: TGCGCCAGCAGCTTGGAGGGGGCGAACACCATATATTTT.

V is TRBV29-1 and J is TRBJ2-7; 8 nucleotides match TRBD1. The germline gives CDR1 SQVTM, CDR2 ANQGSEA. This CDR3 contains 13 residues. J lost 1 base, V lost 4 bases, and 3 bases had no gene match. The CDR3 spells CSVGGTGSYEQYF. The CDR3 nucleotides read TGCAGCGTTGGGGGGACAGGATCCTACGAGCAGTACTTC.

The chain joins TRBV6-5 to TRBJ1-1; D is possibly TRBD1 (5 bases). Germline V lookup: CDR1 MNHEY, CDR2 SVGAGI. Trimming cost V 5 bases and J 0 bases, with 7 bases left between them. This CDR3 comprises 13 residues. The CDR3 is CASSKTVNTEAFF. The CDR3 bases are TGTGCCAGCAGTAAGACAGTGAACACTGAAGCTTTCTTT.

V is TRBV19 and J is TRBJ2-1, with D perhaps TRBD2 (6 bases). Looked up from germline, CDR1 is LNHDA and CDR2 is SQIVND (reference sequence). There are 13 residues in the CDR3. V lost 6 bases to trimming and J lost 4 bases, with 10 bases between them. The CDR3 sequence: CASRKTRYNEQFF. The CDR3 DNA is TGTGCCAGTAGGAAGACTAGATACAATGAGCAGTTCTTC.

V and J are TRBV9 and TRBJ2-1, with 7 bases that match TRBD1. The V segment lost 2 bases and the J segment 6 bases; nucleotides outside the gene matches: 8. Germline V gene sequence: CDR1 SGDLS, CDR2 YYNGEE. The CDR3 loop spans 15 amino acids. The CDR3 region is CASSVSGGFGNEQFF. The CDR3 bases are TGTGCCAGCAGCGTGTCAGGGGGATTCGGCAATGAGCAGTTCTTC. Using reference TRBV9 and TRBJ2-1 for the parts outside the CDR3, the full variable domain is DSGVTQTPKHLITATGQRVTLRCSPRSGDLSVYWYQQSLDQGLQFLIQYYNGEERAKGNILERFSAQQFPDLHSELNLSSLELGDSALYFCASSVSGGFGNEQFFGPGTRLTVL.

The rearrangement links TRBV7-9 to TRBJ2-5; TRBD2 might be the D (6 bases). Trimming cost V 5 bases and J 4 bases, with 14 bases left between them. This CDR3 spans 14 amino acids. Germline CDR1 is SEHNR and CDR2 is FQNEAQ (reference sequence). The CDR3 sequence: CASSPRPGVETQYF. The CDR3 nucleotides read TGTGCCAGCAGCCCAAGACCGGGAGTAGAGACCCAGTACTTC.

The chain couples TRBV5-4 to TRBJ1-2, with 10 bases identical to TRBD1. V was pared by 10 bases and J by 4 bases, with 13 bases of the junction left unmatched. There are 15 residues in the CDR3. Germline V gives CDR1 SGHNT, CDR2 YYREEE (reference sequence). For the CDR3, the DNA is TGTGCCGCCTGGGGGGGGACAGGGGAAGGCTATGGCTACACCTTC. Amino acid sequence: CAAWGGTGEGYGYTF.

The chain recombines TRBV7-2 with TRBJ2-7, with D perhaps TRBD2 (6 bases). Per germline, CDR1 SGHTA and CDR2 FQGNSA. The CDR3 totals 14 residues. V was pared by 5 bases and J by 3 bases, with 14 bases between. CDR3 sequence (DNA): TGTGCCAGCAGCGTCGGTCTAGCGAGCTACGAGCAGTACTTC. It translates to CASSVGLASYEQYF.

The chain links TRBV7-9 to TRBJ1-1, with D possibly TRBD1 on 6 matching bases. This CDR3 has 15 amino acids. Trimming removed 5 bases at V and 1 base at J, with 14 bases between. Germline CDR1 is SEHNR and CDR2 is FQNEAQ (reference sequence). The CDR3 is CASSAPGTPNTEAFF. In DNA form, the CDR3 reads TGTGCCAGCAGCGCGCCCGGGACACCGAACACTGAAGCTTTCTTT.

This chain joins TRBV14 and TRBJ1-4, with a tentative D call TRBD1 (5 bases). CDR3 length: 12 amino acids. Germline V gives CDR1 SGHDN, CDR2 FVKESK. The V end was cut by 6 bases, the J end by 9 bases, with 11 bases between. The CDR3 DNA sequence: TGTGCCAGCAGTCCGTCAGGGAAAAAACTGTTTTTT. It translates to CASSPSGKKLFF.

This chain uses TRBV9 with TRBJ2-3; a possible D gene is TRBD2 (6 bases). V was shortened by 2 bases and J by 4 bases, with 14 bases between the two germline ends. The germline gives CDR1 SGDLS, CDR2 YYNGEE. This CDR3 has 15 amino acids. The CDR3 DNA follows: TGTGCCAGCAGCGTTCGCGGGGAAGGCTCAGATACGCAGTATTTT. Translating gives CASSVRGEGSDTQYF.

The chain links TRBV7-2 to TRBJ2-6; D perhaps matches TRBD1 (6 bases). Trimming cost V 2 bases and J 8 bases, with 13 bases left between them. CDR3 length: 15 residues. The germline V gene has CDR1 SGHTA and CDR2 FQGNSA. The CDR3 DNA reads TGTGCCAGCAGCTTACCCCTCGGACAGACCAACGTCCTGACTTTC. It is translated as CASSLPLGQTNVLTF. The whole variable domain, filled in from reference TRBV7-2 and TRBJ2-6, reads GAGVSQSPSNKVTEKGKDVELRCDPISGHTALYWYRQSLGQGLEFLIYFQGNSAPDKSGLPSDRFSAERTGGSVSTLTIQRTQQEDSAVYLCASSLPLGQTNVLTFGAGSRLTVL.

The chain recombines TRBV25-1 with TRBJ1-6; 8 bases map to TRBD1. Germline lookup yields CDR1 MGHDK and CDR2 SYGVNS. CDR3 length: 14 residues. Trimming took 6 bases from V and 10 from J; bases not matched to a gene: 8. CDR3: CASSVDRDLSPLHF. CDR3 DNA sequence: TGTGCCAGCAGCGTGGACAGGGATTTATCACCCCTCCACTTT.

CDR3 nucleotides: TGCGCCAGCAGCTTGGGGACTAGCGGGGGGGCCAAGAACCAAGAGACCCAGTACTTC. This gives the protein CASSLGTSGGAKNQETQYF. The chain combines TRBV5-1 with TRBJ2-5, with 15 bases aligning to TRBD2. J lost 0 bases, V lost 0 bases, and 6 bases had no gene match. The CDR3 is 19 amino acids. Germline assignment: CDR1 SGHRS and CDR2 YFSETQ.